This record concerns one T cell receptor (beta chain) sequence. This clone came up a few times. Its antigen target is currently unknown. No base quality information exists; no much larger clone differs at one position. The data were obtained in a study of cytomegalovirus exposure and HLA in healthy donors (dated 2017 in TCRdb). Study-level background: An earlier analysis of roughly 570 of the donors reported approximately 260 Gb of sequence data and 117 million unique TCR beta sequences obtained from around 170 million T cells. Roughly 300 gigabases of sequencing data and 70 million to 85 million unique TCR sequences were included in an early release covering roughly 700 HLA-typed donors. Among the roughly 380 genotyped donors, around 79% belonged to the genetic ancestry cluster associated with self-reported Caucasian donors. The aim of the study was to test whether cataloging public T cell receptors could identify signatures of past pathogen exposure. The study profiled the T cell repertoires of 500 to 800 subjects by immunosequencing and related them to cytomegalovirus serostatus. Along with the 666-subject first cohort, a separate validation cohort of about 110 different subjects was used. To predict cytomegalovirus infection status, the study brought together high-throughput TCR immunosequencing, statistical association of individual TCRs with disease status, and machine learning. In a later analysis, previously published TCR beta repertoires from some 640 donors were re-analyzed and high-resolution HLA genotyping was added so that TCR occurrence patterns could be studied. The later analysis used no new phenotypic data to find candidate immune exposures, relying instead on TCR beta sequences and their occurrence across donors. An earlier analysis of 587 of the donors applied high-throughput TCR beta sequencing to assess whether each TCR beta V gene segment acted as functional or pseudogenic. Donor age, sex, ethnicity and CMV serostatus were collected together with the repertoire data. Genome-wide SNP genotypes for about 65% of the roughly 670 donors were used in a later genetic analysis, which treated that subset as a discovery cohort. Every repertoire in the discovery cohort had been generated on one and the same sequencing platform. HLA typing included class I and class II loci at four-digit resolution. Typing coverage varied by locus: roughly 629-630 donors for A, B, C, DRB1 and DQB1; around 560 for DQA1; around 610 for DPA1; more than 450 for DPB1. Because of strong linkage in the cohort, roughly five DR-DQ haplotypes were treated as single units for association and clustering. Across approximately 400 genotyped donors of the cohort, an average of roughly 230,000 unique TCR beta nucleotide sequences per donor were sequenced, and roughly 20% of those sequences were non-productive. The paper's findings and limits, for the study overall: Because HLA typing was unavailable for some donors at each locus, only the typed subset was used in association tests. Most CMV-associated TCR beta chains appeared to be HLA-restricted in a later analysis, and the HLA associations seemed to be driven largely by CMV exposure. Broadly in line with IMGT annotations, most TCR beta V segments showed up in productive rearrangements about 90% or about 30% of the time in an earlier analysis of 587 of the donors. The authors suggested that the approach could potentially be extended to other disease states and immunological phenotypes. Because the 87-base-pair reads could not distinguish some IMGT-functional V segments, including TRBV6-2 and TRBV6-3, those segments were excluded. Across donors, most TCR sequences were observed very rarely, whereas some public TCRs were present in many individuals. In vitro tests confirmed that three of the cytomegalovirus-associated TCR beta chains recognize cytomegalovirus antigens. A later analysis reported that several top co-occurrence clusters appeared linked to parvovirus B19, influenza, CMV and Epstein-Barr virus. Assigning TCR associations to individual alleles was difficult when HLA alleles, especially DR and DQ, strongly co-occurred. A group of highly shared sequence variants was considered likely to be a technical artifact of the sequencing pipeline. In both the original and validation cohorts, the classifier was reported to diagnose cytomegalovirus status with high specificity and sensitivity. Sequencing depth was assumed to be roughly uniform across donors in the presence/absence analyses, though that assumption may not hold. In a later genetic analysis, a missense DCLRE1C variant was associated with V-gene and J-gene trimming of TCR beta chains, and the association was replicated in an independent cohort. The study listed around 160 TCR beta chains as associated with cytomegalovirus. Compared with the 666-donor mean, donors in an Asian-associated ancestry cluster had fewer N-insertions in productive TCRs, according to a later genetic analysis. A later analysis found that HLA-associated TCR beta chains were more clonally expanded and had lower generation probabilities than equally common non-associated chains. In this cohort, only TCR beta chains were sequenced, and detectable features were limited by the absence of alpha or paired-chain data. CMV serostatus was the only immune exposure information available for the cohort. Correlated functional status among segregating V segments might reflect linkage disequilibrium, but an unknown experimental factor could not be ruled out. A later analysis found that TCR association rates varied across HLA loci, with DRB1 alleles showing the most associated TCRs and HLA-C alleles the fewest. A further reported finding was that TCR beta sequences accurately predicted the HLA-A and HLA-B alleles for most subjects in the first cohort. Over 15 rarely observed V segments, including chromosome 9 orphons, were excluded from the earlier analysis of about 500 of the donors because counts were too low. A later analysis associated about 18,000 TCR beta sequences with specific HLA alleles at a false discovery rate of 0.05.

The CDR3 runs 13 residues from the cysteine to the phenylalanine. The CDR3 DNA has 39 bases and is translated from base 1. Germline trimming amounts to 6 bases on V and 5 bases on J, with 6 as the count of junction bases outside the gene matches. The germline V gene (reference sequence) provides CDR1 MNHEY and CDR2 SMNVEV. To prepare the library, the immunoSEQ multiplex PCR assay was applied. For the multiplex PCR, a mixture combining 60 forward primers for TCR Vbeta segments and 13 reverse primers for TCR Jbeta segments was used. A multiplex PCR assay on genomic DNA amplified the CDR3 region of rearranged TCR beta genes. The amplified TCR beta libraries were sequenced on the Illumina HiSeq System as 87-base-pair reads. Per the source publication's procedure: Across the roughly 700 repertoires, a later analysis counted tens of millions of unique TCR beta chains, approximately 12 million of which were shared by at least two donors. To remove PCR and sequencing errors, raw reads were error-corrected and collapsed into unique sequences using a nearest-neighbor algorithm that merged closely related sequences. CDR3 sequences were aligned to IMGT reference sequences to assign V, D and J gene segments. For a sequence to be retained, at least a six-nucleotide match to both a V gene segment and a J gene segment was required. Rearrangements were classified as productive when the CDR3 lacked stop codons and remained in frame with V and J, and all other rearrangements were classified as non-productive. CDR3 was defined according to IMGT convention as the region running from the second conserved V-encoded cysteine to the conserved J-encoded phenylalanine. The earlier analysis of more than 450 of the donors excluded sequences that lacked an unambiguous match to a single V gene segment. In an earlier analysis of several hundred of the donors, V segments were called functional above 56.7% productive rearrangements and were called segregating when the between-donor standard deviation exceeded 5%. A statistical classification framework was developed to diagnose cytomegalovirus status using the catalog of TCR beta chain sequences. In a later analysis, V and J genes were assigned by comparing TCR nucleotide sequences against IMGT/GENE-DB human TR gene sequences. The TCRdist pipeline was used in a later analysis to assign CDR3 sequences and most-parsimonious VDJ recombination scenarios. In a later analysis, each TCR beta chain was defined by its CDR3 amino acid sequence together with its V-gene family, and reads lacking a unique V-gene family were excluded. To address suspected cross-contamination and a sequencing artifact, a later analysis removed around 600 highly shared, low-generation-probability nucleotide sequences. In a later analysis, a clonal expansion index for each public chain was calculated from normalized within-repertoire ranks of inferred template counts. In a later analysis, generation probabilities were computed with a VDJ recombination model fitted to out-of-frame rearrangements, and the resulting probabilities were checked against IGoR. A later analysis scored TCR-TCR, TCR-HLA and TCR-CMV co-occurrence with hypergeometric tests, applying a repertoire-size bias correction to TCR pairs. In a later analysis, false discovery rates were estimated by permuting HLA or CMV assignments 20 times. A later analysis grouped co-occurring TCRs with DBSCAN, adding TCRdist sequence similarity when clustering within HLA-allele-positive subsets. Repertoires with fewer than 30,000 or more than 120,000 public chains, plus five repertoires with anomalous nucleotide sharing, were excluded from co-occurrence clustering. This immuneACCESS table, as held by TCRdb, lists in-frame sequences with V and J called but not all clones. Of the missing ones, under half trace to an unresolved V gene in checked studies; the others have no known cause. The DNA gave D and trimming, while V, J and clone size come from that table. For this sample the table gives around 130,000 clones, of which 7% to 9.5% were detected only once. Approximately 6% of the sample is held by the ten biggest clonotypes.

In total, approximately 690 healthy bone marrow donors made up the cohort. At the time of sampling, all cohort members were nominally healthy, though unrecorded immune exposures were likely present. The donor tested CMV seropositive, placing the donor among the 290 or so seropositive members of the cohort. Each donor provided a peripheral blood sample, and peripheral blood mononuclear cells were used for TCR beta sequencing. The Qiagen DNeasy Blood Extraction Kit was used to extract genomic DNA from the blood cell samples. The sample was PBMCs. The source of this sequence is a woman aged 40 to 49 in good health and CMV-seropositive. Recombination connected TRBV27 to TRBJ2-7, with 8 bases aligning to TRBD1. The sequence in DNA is TGTGCCAGCAGGCCAGGGGGCACGGACGAGCAGTACTTC. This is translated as CASRPGGTDEQYF.